Each of the 9 T cell receptor beta chains below was sequenced from the same sample in a study of blood T cell repertoires in COVID-19. Method: immunoSEQ multiplex PCR; TCRdb's copy keeps in-frame clones and lacks some. There are tens of thousands of clones in the sample; around 67% occur only once, and 11% to 15% lies in the top ten. Sequencing was carried out using peripheral blood. These receptor sequences come from a woman between 65 and 79 years old with acute or convalescent COVID-19.

This chain links TRBV5-1 with TRBJ2-1; 13 positions match TRBD2. V gave up 2 bases and J gave up 5 bases; unmatched junction bases: 7. Looked up from germline, CDR1 is SGHRS and CDR2 is YFSETQ. This CDR3 is 17 amino acids long. CDR3 nucleotides: TGCGCCAGCAGCTTAGCGACTAGCGGGGGGCGAGACAATGAGCAGTTCTTC. The encoded protein is CASSLATSGGRDNEQFF.

V usage is TRBV6-5 and J usage is TRBJ2-3; D is possibly TRBD2 (6 bases). Deletions cut 3 bases from V and 5 bases from J, with 12 bases between. Germline CDR1 is MNHEY and CDR2 is SVGAGI. CDR3 length equals 14 residues. CDR3 bases: TGTGCCAGCAGTTATCGGGGGAAGGGAGATACGCAGTATTTT. The encoded protein is CASSYRGKGDTQYF.

The CDR3 sequence: CASSYGSSYEQYF. CDR3 nucleotides: TGTGCCAGCAGCTATGGGAGCTCCTACGAGCAGTACTTC. This sequence joins TRBV7-8 and TRBJ2-7, with D possibly matching TRBD2 (5 bases). Germline CDR1 reads SGHVS; CDR2 reads FQNEAQ. The CDR3 has 13 amino acids. Between the trimmed V and J ends, which lost 4 bases and 0 bases, there was a span of 7 bases.

This clone was counted between two and nine times. The rearrangement joins TRBV2 to TRBJ1-2; TRBD1 is a possible D gene (6 bases). V shed 6 bases and J shed 6 bases, with 11 bases lying between them. Germline CDR1 and CDR2: SNHLY and FYNNEI. The CDR3 loop spans 12 amino acids. CDR3: CASRAEGDGYTF. The CDR3 region has the DNA TGTGCCAGCAGGGCCGAGGGGGATGGCTACACCTTC. Looking up the rest from reference TRBV2 and TRBJ1-2 gives the full variable domain: EPEVTQTPSHQVTQMGQEVILRCVPISNHLYFYWYRQILGQKVEFLVSFYNNEISEKSEIFDDQFSVERPDGSNFTLKIRSTKLEDSAMYFCASRAEGDGYTFGSGTRLTVV.

V usage is TRBV24-1 and J usage is TRBJ2-1; 9 bases are shared with TRBD1. J lost 9 bases, V lost 3 bases, and 14 bases had no gene match. CDR1 and CDR2 (germline): KGHDR, SFDVKD. CDR3 size: 17 residues. The CDR3 nucleotides read TGTGCCACCAGTGATCCCGGGGGGACAGGGCATGAGGGTGAGCAGTTCTTC. It is translated as CATSDPGGTGHEGEQFF.

This chain joins TRBV9 and TRBJ2-1; possible D gene TRBD2, 7 bases. This CDR3 is built from 17 residues. Germline V gene sequence: CDR1 SGDLS, CDR2 YYNGEE. Trimming took 3 bases from V and 1 from J, leaving 17 bases between them. In nucleotides, the CDR3 is TGTGCCAGCAGCGAGGGAGCGGGACACCCTTCCTACAATGAGCAGTTCTTC. This sequence encodes CASSEGAGHPSYNEQFF.

The chain uses TRBV2 and TRBJ2-4; tentative D call: TRBD2 (7 bases). This CDR3 comprises 16 residues. In germline, CDR1 is SNHLY, CDR2 FYNNEI. V was cut by 5 bases and J by 1 base, with 15 bases left in between. The CDR3 here is CASSNRGARAKNIQYF. The DNA for the CDR3 is TGTGCCAGCAGTAATCGGGGGGCGAGGGCCAAAAACATTCAGTACTTC.

This clone has a handful of counts. The chain has TRBV6-5 and TRBJ1-1; D is uncertain. This CDR3 has 12 amino acids. Germline V gives CDR1 MNHEY, CDR2 SVGAGI. The ends were cut back, 5 bases at V and 10 bases at J, with 14 bases in the middle. The CDR3 reads CASSRTGSVAFF. CDR3 nucleotide sequence: TGTGCCAGCAGTAGGACCGGGAGTGTAGCTTTCTTT.

The chain has TRBV6-1 and TRBJ2-4; TRBD1 is a possible D gene (6 bases). The CDR3 is 17 amino acids. Germline CDR1 and CDR2: MNHNS and SASEGT. With 0 bases removed from V and 4 bases from J, the gap between germline ends came to 16 bases. In DNA form, the CDR3 reads TGTGCCAGCAGTGAAGCGCAGGGCCAAGGGACAAAAAACATTCAGTACTTC. As protein: CASSEAQGQGTKNIQYF.